What follows are 14 T cell receptor beta chains derived from one specimen sequenced in a study of blood T cell repertoires in COVID-19. Assay used: immunoSEQ multiplex PCR; TCRdb lists only in-frame clones, some missing. The table shows 95,000 to 110,000 clones, with 88% occurring only once. What was sequenced was peripheral blood. The source is a human donor in a cohort sampled during active COVID-19.

This clone has a count of ten or more. J is TRBJ1-2 and V is TRBV28, with 8 bases that match TRBD1. Losses at the gene ends were 3 bases for V and 4 bases for J; bases not matched to a gene: 10. Germline CDR1 reads MDHEN; CDR2 reads SYDVKM. This CDR3 spans 16 amino acids. CDR3 in DNA: TGTGCCAGCAGTTTGGACAGGGCCCGAGTCAGCTATGGCTACACCTTC. The encoded protein is CASSLDRARVSYGYTF.

The chain uses TRBV5-1 and TRBJ2-7; 11 nucleotides line up with TRBD2. CDR3 length equals 17 residues. Germline V gene sequence: CDR1 SGHRS, CDR2 YFSETQ. V shed 4 bases and J 1 base; nucleotides not matched to a gene: 10. CDR3 in amino acids: CASSPGPTSGSSYEQYF. For the CDR3, the DNA is TGCGCCAGCAGCCCCGGACCAACTAGCGGGAGTTCCTACGAGCAGTACTTC.

The rearrangement joins TRBV15 to TRBJ1-5; 8 positions match TRBD1. Germline assignment: CDR1 LNHNV and CDR2 YYDKDF (reference sequence). The CDR3 is 17 residues long. With 0 bases clipped from V and 1 base from J, the junction kept 5 bases outside the gene matches. CDR3 DNA sequence: TGTGCCACCAGCAGAGATTCAGGGGGCTGGAGCAATCAGCCCCAGCATTTT. This sequence encodes CATSRDSGGWSNQPQHF.

V is TRBV7-2 and J is TRBJ2-2; the match to TRBD1 covers 8 bases. The CDR3 loop spans 14 amino acids. The germline V gene encodes CDR1 SGHTA and CDR2 FQGNSA. After removal of 6 bases from V and 5 bases from J, the junction contained 5 bases not matched to a gene. CDR3 protein: CASSWTGLTGELFF. CDR3 bases: TGTGCCAGCAGTTGGACAGGGTTAACCGGGGAGCTGTTTTTT.

J is TRBJ2-5 and V is TRBV7-2; D call uncertain. This CDR3 has 14 residues. Trimming stripped 1 base from V and 1 base from J, with 7 bases between. CDR1 SGHTA and CDR2 FQGNSA come from the germline V gene. CDR3 amino acids: CASSLGPFQETQYF. The CDR3 bases are TGTGCCAGCAGCTTAGGTCCGTTCCAAGAGACCCAGTACTTC.

Only one count was recorded for this clone. The chain uses TRBV9 and TRBJ2-7; D is possibly TRBD1 (6 bases). Trimming removed 3 bases from V and 2 bases from J, with 15 bases in between. Germline assignment: CDR1 SGDLS and CDR2 YYNGEE. The CDR3 has 15 amino acids. The CDR3 sequence is CASSAGYRTAYEQYF. DNA for the CDR3: TGTGCCAGCAGCGCGGGTTACAGGACAGCCTACGAGCAGTACTTC. Variable domain in full (rest from reference TRBV9 and TRBJ2-7): DSGVTQTPKHLITATGQRVTLRCSPRSGDLSVYWYQQSLDQGLQFLIQYYNGEERAKGNILERFSAQQFPDLHSELNLSSLELGDSALYFCASSAGYRTAYEQYFGPGTRLTVT.

This chain links TRBV5-1 with TRBJ2-1; 11 bases map to TRBD2. V lost 1 base, J lost 4 bases, and 7 bases stayed unmatched. The CDR3 runs to 17 residues. In germline, CDR1 is SGHRS, CDR2 YFSETQ. CDR3 amino acids: CASSLRASGGPYNEQFF. The CDR3 region has the DNA TGCGCCAGCAGCTTGAGGGCTAGCGGGGGGCCGTACAATGAGCAGTTCTTC.

The chain has TRBV11-2 and TRBJ2-7, with TRBD1 matching 7 bases. Trimming removed 5 bases from V and 5 bases from J; junction bases left unmatched: 9. This CDR3 has 14 amino acids. Germline CDR1 reads SGHAT; CDR2 reads FQNNGV. CDR3 DNA sequence: TGTGCCAGCAGCCCAGACAGGGAGCGCAACGAGCAGTACTTC. As protein: CASSPDRERNEQYF.

The genes are TRBV7-8 and TRBJ2-7, with 7 bases aligning to TRBD1. J lost 4 bases, V lost 1 base, and 4 bases had no gene match. Looked up from germline, CDR1 is SGHVS and CDR2 is FQNEAQ. The CDR3 is 14 amino acids. The CDR3 DNA sequence: TGTGCCAGCAGCTTAGTTGGGACAGAGTACGAGCAGTACTTC. Its protein is CASSLVGTEYEQYF. Full variable domain (missing parts from reference TRBV7-8 and TRBJ2-7): GAGVSQSPRYKVAKRGQDVALRCDPISGHVSLFWYQQALGQGPEFLTYFQNEAQLDKSGLPSDRFFAERPEGSVSTLKIQRTQQEDSAVYLCASSLVGTEYEQYFGPGTRLTVT.

The chain couples TRBV9 to TRBJ1-2; D is uncertain. Trimming took 3 bases from V and 3 from J, leaving 12 bases between them. Germline V lookup: CDR1 SGDLS, CDR2 YYNGEE. The CDR3 is made up of 14 amino acids. The chain's CDR3 is CASSGRVRDYGYTF. In DNA, the CDR3 is TGTGCCAGCAGCGGGAGGGTAAGGGACTATGGCTACACCTTC.

The chain has TRBV5-1 and TRBJ2-7; 7 bases line up with TRBD2. Germline CDR1 and CDR2: SGHRS and YFSETQ. V trimming: 0 bases; J trimming: 2 bases; junction bases outside the gene matches: 5. The CDR3 contains 15 residues. In DNA, the CDR3 is TGCGCCAGCAGCTTGGCCCCGGCGGGAGCCTACGAGCAGTACTTC. Protein sequence: CASSLAPAGAYEQYF.

This clone was picked up a small number of times. Here the CDR3 reads CASSDPLEVHEQFF. CDR3 coding DNA: TGCGCCAGCAGTGACCCACTAGAGGTCCATGAGCAGTTCTTC. The rearrangement joins TRBV10-2 to TRBJ2-1, with D possibly being TRBD2 (5 bases). The V end was cut by 3 bases, the J end by 8 bases, with 14 bases between. This CDR3 is 14 amino acids long. CDR1 and CDR2 (germline): WSHSY, SAAADI.

The V gene is TRBV19, the J gene TRBJ2-7, with 7 bases that match TRBD1. Trimming removed 3 bases from V and 3 bases from J; junction bases left unmatched: 8. The CDR3 has 15 amino acids. The germline CDR1 and CDR2 sequences are LNHDA and SQIVND (reference sequence). The DNA of the CDR3 is TGTGCCAGTAGTATCTCCGGGACAGCAAGCTACGAGCAGTACTTC. Amino acids: CASSISGTASYEQYF.

The chain has TRBV9 and TRBJ2-7; 9 nucleotides agree with TRBD1. The CDR3 contains 18 residues. Trimming at V came to 0 bases and at J to 2 bases, leaving 12 bases not matched to a gene. CDR1 and CDR2 from the germline V gene are SGDLS and YYNGEE. CDR3 bases: TGTGCCAGCAGCGTAGGAATCTTGGGACAGGGTATTCCCTACGAGCAGTACTTC. Translation: CASSVGILGQGIPYEQYF.